Here is one T cell receptor beta chain with its context. Its antigen is currently unknown. The data belong to a study of T-cell reconstitution after alpha-beta-depleted transplantation in children. Findings and limits, study-wide: Approximately two months post-transplant, alpha-beta T cells reportedly originated from several hundred expanded graft clones.

Unique molecular identifiers tagged the TCRbeta library. One entry per CDR3 protein results from TCRdb running MiXCR on the PCR reads. This sample has about 580,000 distinct CDR3 sequences, with approximately 30% found just once. The receptor was derived from a boy under two years old with Wiskott-Aldrich syndrome, due to receive a stem cell transplant. This sample comprised PBMCs, obtained before TCRalphabeta/CD19-depleted stem cell transplant.

The DNA of the CDR3 is TGCGCCAGCAGCTTGGGGGACCTTAATAGCAATCAGCCCCAGCATTTT. It encodes CASSLGDLNSNQPQHF. V and J are TRBV5-1 and TRBJ1-5; maybe TRBD1 (5 bases). The CDR3 is 16 residues long. Trimming shortened V by 0 bases and J by 0 bases, and 10 bases separated the two germline ends. In germline, CDR1 is SGHRS, CDR2 YFSETQ.